Below are 20 T cell receptor beta chains sequenced from a single sample in a study of vaccination and CD4 T cells after COVID-19. Described treatment: roughly nine-day PBMC culture with coronavirus spike peptide pools or control peptides (ViraFEST assay). Once obtained from cultured CD4+ T cells, the DNA was sequenced using the Oncomine TCR Beta short-read assay. TCRdb redid the calling of the PCR reads with MiXCR, one entry per CDR3 protein. The data hold over 15,000 distinct CDR3 sequences, with about two fifths observed a single time. Their recognized antigens are unknown. Source: CD4+ T cells from blood, cultured in vitro, taken after SARS-CoV-2 vaccination. The receptors stem from a human donor who had recovered from COVID-19.

This clonotype was seen more than once but under ten times. The chain has TRBV20-1 and TRBJ1-1; 7 nucleotides line up with TRBD1. This CDR3 region has 14 residues. Germline assignment: CDR1 DFQATT and CDR2 SNEGSKA (reference sequence). The V segment lost 6 bases and the J segment 0 bases; nucleotides outside the gene matches: 7. This CDR3 is CSAKRGQLNTEAFF. The CDR3, as DNA: TGCAGTGCCAAACGGGGACAGCTGAACACTGAAGCTTTCTTT.

This clonotype was seen a handful of times. V usage is TRBV28 and J usage is TRBJ1-1; D uncertain. Per the germline V gene, CDR1 is MDHEN and CDR2 is SYDVKM. The CDR3 sequence is 14 residues long. V was cut by 3 bases and J by 1 base, with 9 bases left in between. The CDR3: CASSFGQTNTEAFF. CDR3 DNA sequence: TGTGCCAGCAGTTTTGGGCAGACGAACACTGAAGCTTTCTTT.

This chain connects TRBV27 to TRBJ2-5, with D perhaps matching TRBD1 or TRBD2 (6 bases each). The CDR3 covers 12 residues. The germline V gene has CDR1 MNHEY and CDR2 SMNVEV (reference sequence). The germline V and J ends were trimmed by 5 bases and 7 bases, with 11 bases remaining between them. Written as DNA, the CDR3 is TGTGCCAGCAGTGAGGGGGGTGGGACCCAGTACTTC. Translated, it gives CASSEGGGTQYF.

This clonotype was found a few times. V is TRBV20-1 and J is TRBJ2-7; 7 nucleotides align to TRBD2. Germline lookup yields CDR1 DFQATT and CDR2 SNEGSKA (reference sequence). The CDR3 is made up of 15 amino acids. The V gene end was trimmed by 3 bases and the J gene end by 3 bases; junction bases not matched to a gene: 11. This CDR3 reads CSASGRMGPSYEQYF. Here the CDR3 DNA reads TGCAGTGCTAGCGGGAGGATGGGACCGAGCTACGAGCAGTACTTC.

J is TRBJ2-5 and V is TRBV2, with 9 nucleotides matching TRBD1. The germline V gene encodes CDR1 SNHLY and CDR2 FYNNEI. V lost 5 bases, J lost 5 bases, and 15 bases stayed unmatched. The CDR3 covers 17 residues. The CDR3 is CASSPSLPGQGFETQYF. CDR3 DNA: TGTGCCAGCAGTCCCTCTCTTCCGGGACAGGGTTTCGAGACCCAGTACTTC.

The rearrangement joins TRBV18 to TRBJ2-3; D not resolved. The CDR3 is 15 amino acids. Trimming removed 2 bases from V and 0 bases from J, with 9 bases in between. Germline V gene data show CDR1 as KGHSH and CDR2 as LQKENI. The CDR3 region has the DNA TGTGCCAGCTCACCAGGACCCATGAGCACAGATACGCAGTATTTT. It encodes CASSPGPMSTDTQYF.

The chain is built from TRBV2 and TRBJ2-1; TRBD1 or TRBD2 may be the D gene (5 bases each). Between the trimmed V and J ends, which lost 6 bases and 8 bases, there was a span of 14 bases. This CDR3 spans 13 amino acids. Per the germline V gene, CDR1 is SNHLY and CDR2 is FYNNEI. In DNA form, the CDR3 reads TGTGCCAGCAGGACCGGGACCTCCGATGAGCAGTTCTTC. It codes for CASRTGTSDEQFF.

This chain links TRBV6-1 with TRBJ2-2; TRBD2 agrees at 15 bases. CDR3 length: 18 amino acids. The V gene's germline CDR1 is MNHNS and CDR2 SASEGT. V lost 6 bases to trimming and J lost 3 bases; unmatched junction nucleotides: 8. This CDR3 reads CASSGLAGGPGYTGELFF. The CDR3 region has the DNA TGTGCCAGCAGCGGACTAGCGGGAGGGCCAGGGTACACCGGGGAGCTGTTTTTT.

The chain recombines TRBV28 with TRBJ2-5, with D possibly called TRBD1 or TRBD2 (6 bases each). The ends were cut back, 3 bases at V and 5 bases at J, with 13 bases in the middle. CDR1 and CDR2 from the germline V gene are MDHEN and SYDVKM. The CDR3 totals 14 residues. CDR3 nucleotide sequence: TGTGCCAGCAGTTTCCTGGGGGGCGTTGAGACCCAGTACTTC. Protein: CASSFLGGVETQYF.

This clonotype appeared a few times. The rearrangement joins TRBV27 to TRBJ2-1, with 10 bases matching TRBD2. Germline CDR1 reads MNHEY; CDR2 reads SMNVEV (reference sequence). This CDR3 is 15 amino acids long. The ends lost 6 bases at V and 6 bases at J; junction bases unmatched: 8. As DNA, the CDR3 is TGTGCCAGCAGGCCCCCCCTAGCGGGAGCCAATGAGCAGTTCTTC. Translated, it gives CASRPPLAGANEQFF.

The CDR3 DNA is TGTGCCAGCAGTCGTCCGTTTGATGAGACCCAGTACTTC. Its protein product is CASSRPFDETQYF. The rearrangement joins TRBV12-3 or TRBV12-4 to TRBJ2-5; D is uncertain. Trimming took off 5 bases at V and 5 bases at J, with 12 bases between the two ends. The CDR3 covers 13 residues.

This chain links TRBV6-1 with TRBJ1-2; 7 positions match TRBD1. This CDR3 has 13 residues. The V segment lost 10 bases and the J segment 3 bases; nucleotides outside the gene matches: 8. CDR1 and CDR2 (germline): MNHNS, SASEGT. The DNA for the CDR3 is TGTGCCATCACCACAGGGGTCGACTATGGCTACACCTTC. Protein: CAITTGVDYGYTF.

Only a few counts were recorded for this clonotype. The chain has TRBV20-1 and TRBJ2-3; D is possibly TRBD2 (6 bases). Germline-derived CDR1 and CDR2 are DFQATT and SNEGSKA (reference sequence). Trimming shortened V by 4 bases and J by 5 bases, and 13 bases separated the two germline ends. The CDR3 sequence is 13 residues long. This CDR3 reads CSATSGAVDTQYF. The CDR3 bases are TGCAGTGCTACCTCGGGAGCGGTAGATACGCAGTATTTT.

This clonotype was seen more than once but under ten times. The chain recombines TRBV6-2 or TRBV6-3 with TRBJ1-4; D is uncertain. The CDR3 consists of 15 residues. V gave up 6 bases and J gave up 3 bases, with 14 bases separating them. In germline, CDR1 is MNHEY, CDR2 SVGEGT. This CDR3 reads CASRRPDGSNEKLFF. The CDR3 DNA reads as TGTGCCAGCAGACGCCCGGACGGGTCTAATGAAAAACTGTTTTTT.

This sequence joins TRBV7-3 and TRBJ2-2; D is undetermined. CDR1 is SGHTA and CDR2 is FQGTGA in the germline V gene. The CDR3 is made up of 14 amino acids. V lost 5 bases to trimming and J lost 7 bases, with 14 bases between them. The CDR3: CASSPMGSGGELFF. In DNA, the CDR3 is TGTGCCAGCAGCCCCATGGGTAGTGGCGGGGAGCTGTTTTTT.

The V and J genes are TRBV6-1 and TRBJ1-3; 12 nucleotides align to TRBD1. Germline V gene lookup returns CDR1 MNHNS and CDR2 SASEGT. This CDR3 comprises 19 residues. The V and J ends lost 2 bases and 2 bases, in that order; junction bases with no gene match: 10. The CDR3 region is CASSEISGQGAAAGNTIYF. The CDR3 region has the DNA TGTGCCAGCAGTGAAATCTCGGGACAGGGGGCAGCGGCTGGAAACACCATATATTTT.

This clonotype has only a few counts. The chain is built from TRBV20-1 and TRBJ2-1; 8 nucleotides agree with TRBD2. V gave up 4 bases and J gave up 9 bases; unmatched junction bases: 17. The CDR3 runs to 16 residues. Germline V gene data show CDR1 as DFQATT and CDR2 as SNEGSKA (reference sequence). CDR3 sequence: CSATPLAGGLASEQFF. The CDR3 DNA is TGCAGTGCTACTCCGCTGGCGGGAGGCTTGGCGAGTGAGCAGTTCTTC.

This clonotype was recorded a few times. CDR3 sequence: CASSFTWGQQFF. The CDR3 DNA sequence: TGTGCCAGCAGCTTTACGTGGGGGCAGCAGTTCTTC. The genes are TRBV7-2 and TRBJ2-1, with D tentatively TRBD1 (6 bases). This CDR3 spans 12 amino acids. V was pared by 3 bases and J by 11 bases, with 11 bases between. In germline, CDR1 is SGHTA, CDR2 FQGNSA.

The chain combines TRBV19 with TRBJ1-2; 10 bases fit TRBD1. Germline V gene data show CDR1 as LNHDA and CDR2 as SQIVND (reference sequence). The V segment lost 5 bases and the J segment 6 bases; nucleotides outside the gene matches: 12. The CDR3 length is 16 residues. The CDR3 DNA follows: TGTGCCAGTAGTCTGACAGGGGGCCGTTGGTTGGATGGCTACACCTTC. Translation: CASSLTGGRWLDGYTF.

The chain employs TRBV28 and TRBJ2-1, with 10 positions matching TRBD1. CDR1 and CDR2 from the germline V gene are MDHEN and SYDVKM. The CDR3 spans 16 residues. Trimming at V came to 6 bases and at J to 5 bases, leaving 10 bases not matched to a gene. This chain's CDR3 is CASSPRGQGGHNEQFF. In DNA, the CDR3 is TGTGCCAGCAGCCCCAGAGGACAGGGGGGGCACAATGAGCAGTTCTTC.